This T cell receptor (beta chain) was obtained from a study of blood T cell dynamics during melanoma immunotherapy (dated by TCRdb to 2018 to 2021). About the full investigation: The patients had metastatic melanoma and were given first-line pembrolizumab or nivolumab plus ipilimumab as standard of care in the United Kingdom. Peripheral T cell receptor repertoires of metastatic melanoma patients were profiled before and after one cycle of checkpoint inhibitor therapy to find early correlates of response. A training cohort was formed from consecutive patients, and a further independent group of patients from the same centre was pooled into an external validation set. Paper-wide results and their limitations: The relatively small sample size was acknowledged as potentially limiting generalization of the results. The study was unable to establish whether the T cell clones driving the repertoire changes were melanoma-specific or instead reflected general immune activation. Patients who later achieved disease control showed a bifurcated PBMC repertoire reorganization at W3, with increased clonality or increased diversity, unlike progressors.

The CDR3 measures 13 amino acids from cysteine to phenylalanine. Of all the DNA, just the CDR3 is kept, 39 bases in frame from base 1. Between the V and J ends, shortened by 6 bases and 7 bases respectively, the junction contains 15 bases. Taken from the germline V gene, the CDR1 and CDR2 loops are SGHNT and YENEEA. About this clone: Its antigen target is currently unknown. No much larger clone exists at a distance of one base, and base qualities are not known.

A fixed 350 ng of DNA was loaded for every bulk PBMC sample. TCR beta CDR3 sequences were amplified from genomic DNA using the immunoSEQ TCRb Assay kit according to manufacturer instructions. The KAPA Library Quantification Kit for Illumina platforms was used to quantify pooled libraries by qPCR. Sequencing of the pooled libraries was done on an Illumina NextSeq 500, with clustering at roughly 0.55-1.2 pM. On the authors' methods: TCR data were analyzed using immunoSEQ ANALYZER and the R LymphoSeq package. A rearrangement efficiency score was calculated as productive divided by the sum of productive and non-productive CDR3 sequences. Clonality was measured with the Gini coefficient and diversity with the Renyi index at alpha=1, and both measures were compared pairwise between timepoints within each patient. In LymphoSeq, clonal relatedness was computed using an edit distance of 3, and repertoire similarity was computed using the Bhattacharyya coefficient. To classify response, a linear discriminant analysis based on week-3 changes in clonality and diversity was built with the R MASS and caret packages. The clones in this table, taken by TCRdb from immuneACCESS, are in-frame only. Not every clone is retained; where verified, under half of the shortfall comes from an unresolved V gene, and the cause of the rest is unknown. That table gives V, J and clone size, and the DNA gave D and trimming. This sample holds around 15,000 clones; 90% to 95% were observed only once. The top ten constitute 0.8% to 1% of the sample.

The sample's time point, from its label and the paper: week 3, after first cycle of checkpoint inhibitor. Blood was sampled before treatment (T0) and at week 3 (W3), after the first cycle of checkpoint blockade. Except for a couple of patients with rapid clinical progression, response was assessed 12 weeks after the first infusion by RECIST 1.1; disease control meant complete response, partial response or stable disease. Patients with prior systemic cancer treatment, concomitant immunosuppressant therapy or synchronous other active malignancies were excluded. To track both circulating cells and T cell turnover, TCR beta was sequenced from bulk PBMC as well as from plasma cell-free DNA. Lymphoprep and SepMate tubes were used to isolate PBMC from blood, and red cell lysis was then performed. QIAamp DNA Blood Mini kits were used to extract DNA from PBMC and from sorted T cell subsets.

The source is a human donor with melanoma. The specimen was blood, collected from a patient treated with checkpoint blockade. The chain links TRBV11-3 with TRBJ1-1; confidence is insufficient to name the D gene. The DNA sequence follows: TGTGCCAGCAGTCCGGGAGGGTATGGTGAAGCTTTCTTT. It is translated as CASSPGGYGEAFF.